Listed below are T cell receptor beta chains from one sample, sequenced in a study of blood T cell repertoires in COVID-19. The table came from immunoSEQ multiplex PCR; TCRdb's copy has only in-frame clones and leaves some out. The table shows tens of thousands of clones, with about 80% occurring only once. Sequenced sample: peripheral blood. Receptors originate from a human donor in a cohort sampled during active COVID-19. Each CDR3 is given without its conserved first and last residue. Each record gives: V gene, CDR3 protein.

TRBV2 ASSVASGSDEQF
TRBV2 ASRVEGAEKLF
TRBV24-1 ATSGRQGSNQPQH
TRBV2 ASSFRYYNEQF
TRBV4-3 ASSQELLGTDTQY
TRBV27 ASTPLAGLTYNEQF
TRBV24-1 ATSDRDRDREKLF
TRBV5-1 ASSLTGLNEKLF
TRBV7-2 ASSPMSGQSPNTEAF
TRBV4-2 ASSQDLRTASGRASETQY
TRBV6-6 ASRASFVNNEQF
TRBV7-3 ASSSQPSGETQY
TRBV5-8 ASSMWGTPYEQY
TRBV11-3 ASSLNNEQF
TRBV7-2 ASSLVFQNTEAF
TRBV29-1 SVGAGKSGSQETQY
TRBV5-1 ASSLDARQGRYYGYT
TRBV18 ASSPTGVPNQPQH
TRBV6-2/TRBV6-3 ASSYGGTGQAEAF
TRBV9 ASSVGLGGYYGYT
TRBV24-1 ATSEPGTGDKKDTQY
TRBV5-5 ASSPFGAGARGNTIY
TRBV27 ASSNSRLYGYT
TRBV5-4 ASSLQSGTEAF
TRBV24-1 ATSDGETQY
TRBV7-7 ASSLNEGADTEAF
TRBV15 ATSRPDRVYNEQF
TRBV5-1 ASSLGGIKAGELF
TRBV29-1 SAWGGMNTEAF